The present entry profiles one T cell receptor beta chain with its context. Its antigen is not known. Profiling relied on immunoSEQ multiplex PCR, and the TCRdb table lists in-frame clones only, not all of them. The sample comprises 40,000 to 60,000 clones, about 81% of which are singletons, and 0.45% to 0.55% rests with the top ten. The sample comes from a study of graft-versus-host responses after intestinal transplantation. Background on the study: The transplants performed in recipients were multivisceral, liver-intestinal, or isolated intestinal. For around 3 years after anti-thymocyte globulin induction, all recipients took tacrolimus and steroids. General observations from the study: Present in recipient marrow, GvH clones included some that appeared first in ileum or blood. Association was observed between peak circulating GvH clone levels and early post-transplant HvG declines.

The CDR3 has 13 residues. The V end lost 2 bases, the J end lost 1 base, and 8 bases lay between the germline ends. Germline values: CDR1 GTSNPN, CDR2 SVGIG (reference sequence). The sample here was unstimulated CD4+ T cells sorted from spleen or lymph node cells, taken before transplant. The chain joins TRBV30 to TRBJ1-1; D ambiguous. The sequence derives from a human donor who was the organ donor for an intestinal transplant. CDR3 amino acids: CAWSRQENTEAFF. The CDR3 DNA is TGTGCCTGGAGTAGGCAGGAGAACACTGAAGCTTTCTTT.